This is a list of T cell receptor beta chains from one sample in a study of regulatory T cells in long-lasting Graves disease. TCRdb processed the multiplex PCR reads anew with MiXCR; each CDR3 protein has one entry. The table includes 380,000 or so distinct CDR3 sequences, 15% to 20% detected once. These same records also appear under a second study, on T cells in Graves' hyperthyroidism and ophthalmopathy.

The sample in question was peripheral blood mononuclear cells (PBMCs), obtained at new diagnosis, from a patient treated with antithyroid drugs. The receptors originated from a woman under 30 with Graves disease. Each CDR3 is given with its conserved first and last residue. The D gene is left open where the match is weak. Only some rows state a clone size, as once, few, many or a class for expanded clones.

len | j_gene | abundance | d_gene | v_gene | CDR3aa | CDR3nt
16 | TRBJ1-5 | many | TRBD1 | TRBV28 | CASSQRTGILYQPQHF | TGTGCCAGCAGTCAAAGGACAGGGATCCTATATCAGCCCCAGCATTTT
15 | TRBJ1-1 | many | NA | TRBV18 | CASSPQGQRNTEAFF | TGTGCCAGCTCACCCCAAGGACAGAGGAACACTGAAGCTTTCTTT
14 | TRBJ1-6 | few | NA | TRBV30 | CAWDPQGRNSPLHF | TGTGCCTGGGACCCCCAGGGTAGGAATTCACCCCTCCACTTT
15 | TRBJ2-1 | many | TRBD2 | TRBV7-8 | CASSLLSSGSDEQFF | TGTGCCAGCAGCTTACTTAGTAGCGGGAGCGATGAGCAGTTCTTC
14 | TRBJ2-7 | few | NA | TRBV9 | CASSGPWPAYEQYF | TGTGCCAGCAGCGGACCATGGCCGGCCTACGAGCAGTACTTC
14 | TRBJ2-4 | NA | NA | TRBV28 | CASSFRRPPGIQYF | TGTGCCAGCAGTTTCCGCCGCCCCCCAGGCATTCAGTACTTC
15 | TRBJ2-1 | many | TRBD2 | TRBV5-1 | CASSFTSGRAGEQFF | TGCGCCAGCAGCTTCACTAGCGGGAGGGCCGGTGAGCAGTTCTTC
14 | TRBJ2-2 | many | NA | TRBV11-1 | CASSQKSNTGELFF | TGTGCCAGCAGCCAGAAATCGAACACCGGGGAGCTGTTTTTT
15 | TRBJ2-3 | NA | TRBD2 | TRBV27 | CASSSPGLAGDTQYF | TGTGCCAGCAGTTCCCCGGGACTAGCAGGAGATACGCAGTATTTT
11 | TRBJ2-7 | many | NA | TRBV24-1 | CATSDGDEQYF | TGTGCCACCAGTGACGGAGACGAGCAGTACTTC
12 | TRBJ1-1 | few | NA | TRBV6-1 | CASSPVFEEAFF | TGTGCCAGCAGCCCCGTTTTTGAAGAAGCTTTCTTT
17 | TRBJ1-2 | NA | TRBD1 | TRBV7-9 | CASSFPLGRGLGYGYTF | TGTGCCAGCAGCTTTCCCCTAGGAAGGGGGCTGGGCTATGGCTACACCTTC
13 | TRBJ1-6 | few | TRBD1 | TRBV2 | CASREGQVVTLHF | TGTGCCAGCAGGGAGGGACAGGTGGTAACCCTCCACTTT
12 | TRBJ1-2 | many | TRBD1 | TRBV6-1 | CASTGQGGGYTF | TGTGCCAGTACCGGACAGGGGGGAGGCTACACCTTC
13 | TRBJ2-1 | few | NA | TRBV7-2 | CASQEFFFNEQFF | TGTGCCAGCCAGGAGTTTTTTTTCAATGAGCAGTTCTTC
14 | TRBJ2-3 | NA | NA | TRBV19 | CASTRGGSTDTQYF | TGCGCCAGCACCCGAGGAGGTAGCACAGATACGCAGTATTTT
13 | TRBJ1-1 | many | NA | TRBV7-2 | CASSLVHGLEAFF | TGTGCCAGCAGCTTAGTGCACGGTCTTGAAGCTTTCTTT
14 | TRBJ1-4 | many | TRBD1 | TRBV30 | CAWKTGTVDEKLFF | TGTGCCTGGAAGACCGGGACAGTGGATGAAAAACTGTTTTTT
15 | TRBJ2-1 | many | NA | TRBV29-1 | CSARAGPSSYNEQFF | TGCAGCGCGCGGGCGGGGCCCAGCTCCTACAATGAGCAGTTCTTC
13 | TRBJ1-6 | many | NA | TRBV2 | CASSEEYNSPLHF | TGTGCCAGCAGTGAAGAGTACAATTCACCCCTCCACTTT
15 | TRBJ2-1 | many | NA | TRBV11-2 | CASSLAVETGNEQFF | TGTGCCAGCAGCTTAGCCGTGGAAACAGGCAATGAGCAGTTCTTC
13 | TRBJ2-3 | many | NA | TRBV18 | CASSPPVLPAQYF | TGTGCCAGCTCACCACCGGTGCTTCCGGCGCAGTATTTT
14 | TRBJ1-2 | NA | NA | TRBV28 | CASSSPPGGRGYTF | TGTGCCAGCAGTTCACCTCCGGGGGGTCGGGGCTACACCTTC
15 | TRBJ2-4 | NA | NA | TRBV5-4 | CASTPNSGAKNIQYF | TGTGCCAGCACCCCGAACTCGGGAGCCAAAAACATTCAGTACTTC
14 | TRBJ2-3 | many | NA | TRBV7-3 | CASSSGTYTDTQYF | TGTGCCAGCAGCTCTGGGACGTACACAGATACGCAGTATTTT
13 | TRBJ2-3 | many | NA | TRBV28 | CASSYELTNTQYF | TGTGCCAGCAGTTACGAACTCACAAATACGCAGTATTTT
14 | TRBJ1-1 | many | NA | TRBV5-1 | CASSPLQWNTEAFF | TGCGCCAGCAGCCCCCTACAGTGGAACACTGAAGCTTTCTTT
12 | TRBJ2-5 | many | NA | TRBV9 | CASSVVGETQYF | TGTGCCAGCAGCGTAGTCGGGGAGACCCAGTACTTC
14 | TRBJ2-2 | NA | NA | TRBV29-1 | CSVPGQANTGELFF | TGCAGCGTCCCCGGGCAAGCGAACACCGGGGAGCTGTTTTTT
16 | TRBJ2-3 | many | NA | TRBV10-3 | CAIRMTVPSSTDTQYF | TGTGCCATCAGGATGACAGTGCCGTCTAGCACAGATACGCAGTATTTT
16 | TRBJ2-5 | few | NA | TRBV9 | CASSPDNNPYYETQYF | TGTGCCAGCAGCCCGGACAATAACCCCTACTACGAGACCCAGTACTTC
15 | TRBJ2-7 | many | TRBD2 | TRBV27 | CASSLLGGSSDEQYF | TGTGCCAGCAGTCTCCTGGGCGGGAGTTCCGACGAGCAGTACTTC
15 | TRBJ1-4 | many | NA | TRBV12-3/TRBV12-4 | CASSLSMGRGEKLFF | TGTGCCAGCAGTCTATCGATGGGGCGGGGTGAAAAACTGTTTTTT
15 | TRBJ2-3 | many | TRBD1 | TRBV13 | CASSSRDSTADTQYF | TGTGCCAGCAGCTCCCGGGACAGTACCGCAGATACGCAGTATTTT
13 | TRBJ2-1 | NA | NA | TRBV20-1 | CSATGAAYNEQFF | TGCAGTGCGACCGGGGCAGCCTACAATGAGCAGTTCTTC
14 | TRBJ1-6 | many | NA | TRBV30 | CAWSVKVLGSPLHF | TGTGCCTGGAGTGTAAAGGTTTTGGGCTCACCCCTCCACTTT
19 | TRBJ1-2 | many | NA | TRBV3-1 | CASSPKRDGARLANYGYTF | TGTGCCAGCAGCCCAAAGCGGGACGGAGCGAGACTAGCTAACTATGGCTACACCTTC
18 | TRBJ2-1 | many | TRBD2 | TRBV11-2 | CASSLDELSGASLGEQFF | TGTGCCAGCAGCTTAGATGAATTAAGCGGGGCCTCTTTGGGTGAGCAGTTCTTC
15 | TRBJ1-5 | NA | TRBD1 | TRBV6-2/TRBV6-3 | CASSRDRLLNQPQHF | TGTGCCAGCAGTCGGGACAGGTTATTAAATCAGCCCCAGCATTTT
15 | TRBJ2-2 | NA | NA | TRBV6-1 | CASRGLGSNTGELFF | TGTGCCAGCAGGGGTCTGGGATCGAACACCGGGGAGCTGTTTTTT
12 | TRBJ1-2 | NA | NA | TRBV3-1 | CASSSPPGGYTF | TGTGCCAGCAGCAGTCCCCCCGGTGGCTACACCTTC
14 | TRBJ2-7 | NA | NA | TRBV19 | CASSSDMDPYEQYF | TGTGCCAGTAGCTCGGACATGGACCCTTACGAGCAGTACTTC
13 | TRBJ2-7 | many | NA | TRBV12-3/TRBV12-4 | CASSNPPGYEQYF | TGTGCCAGCAGTAACCCTCCGGGGTACGAGCAGTACTTC
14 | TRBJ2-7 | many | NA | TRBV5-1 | CASSPTGPIDEQYF | TGCGCCAGCAGCCCGACAGGTCCTATTGACGAGCAGTACTTC
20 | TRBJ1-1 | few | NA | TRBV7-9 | CASSFGDEVIRGSRNTEAFF | TGTGCCAGCAGCTTCGGAGATGAAGTAATTAGAGGCAGTCGGAACACTGAAGCTTTCTTT
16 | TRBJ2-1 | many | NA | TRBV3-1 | CASSQDGGESYNEQFF | TGTGCCAGCAGCCAAGACGGCGGGGAGTCCTACAATGAGCAGTTCTTC
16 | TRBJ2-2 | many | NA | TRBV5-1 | CASSLVPATNTGELFF | TGCGCCAGCAGCTTGGTCCCGGCGACGAACACCGGGGAGCTGTTTTTT
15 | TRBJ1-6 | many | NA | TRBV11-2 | CASSRGGAGASPLHF | TGTGCCAGCAGCCGGGGGGGGGCCGGAGCTTCACCCCTCCACTTT
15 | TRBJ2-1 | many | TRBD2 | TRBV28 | CASSLSGTKYNEQFF | TGTGCCAGCAGTCTATCCGGGACTAAATACAATGAGCAGTTCTTC
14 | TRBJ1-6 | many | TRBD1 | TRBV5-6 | CASSLGTGGSPLHF | TGTGCCAGCAGCTTGGGGACAGGAGGTTCACCCCTCCACTTT